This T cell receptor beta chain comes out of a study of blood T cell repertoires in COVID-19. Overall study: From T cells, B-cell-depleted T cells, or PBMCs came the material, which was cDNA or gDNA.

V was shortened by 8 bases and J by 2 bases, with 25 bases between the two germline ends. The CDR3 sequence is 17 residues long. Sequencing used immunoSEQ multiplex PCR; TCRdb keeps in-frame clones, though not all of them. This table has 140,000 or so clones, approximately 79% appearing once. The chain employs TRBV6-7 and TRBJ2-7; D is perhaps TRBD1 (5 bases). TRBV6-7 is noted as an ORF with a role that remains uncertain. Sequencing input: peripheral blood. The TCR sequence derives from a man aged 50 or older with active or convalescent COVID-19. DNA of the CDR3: TGTGCCAGCCATCGGCCAGGACATTACTATAAAACCTACGAGCAGTACTTC. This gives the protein CASHRPGHYYKTYEQYF.